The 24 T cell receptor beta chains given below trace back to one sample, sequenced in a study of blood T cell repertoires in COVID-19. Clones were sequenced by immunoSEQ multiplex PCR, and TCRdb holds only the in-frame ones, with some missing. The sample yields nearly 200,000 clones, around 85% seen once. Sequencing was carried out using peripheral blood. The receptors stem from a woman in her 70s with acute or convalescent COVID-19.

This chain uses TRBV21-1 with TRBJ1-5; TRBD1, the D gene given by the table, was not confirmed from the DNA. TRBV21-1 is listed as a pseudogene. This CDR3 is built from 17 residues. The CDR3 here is CASSNGQRPAAYQPQHF. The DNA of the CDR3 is TGTGCCAGCAGCAACGGACAAAGGCCTGCGGCTTACCAGCCCCAGCATTTT.

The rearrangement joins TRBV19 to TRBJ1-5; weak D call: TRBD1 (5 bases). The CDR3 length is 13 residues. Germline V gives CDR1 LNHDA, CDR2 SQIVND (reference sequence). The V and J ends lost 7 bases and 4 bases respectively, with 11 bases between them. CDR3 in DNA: TGTGCCAGTAAGGGGATTGAAAATCAGCCCCAGCATTTT. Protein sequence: CASKGIENQPQHF.

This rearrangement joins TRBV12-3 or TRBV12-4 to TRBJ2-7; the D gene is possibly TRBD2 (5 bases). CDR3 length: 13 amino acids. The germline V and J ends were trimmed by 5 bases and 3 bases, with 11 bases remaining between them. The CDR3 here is CASSRTGYYEQYF. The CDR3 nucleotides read TGTGCCAGCAGTAGGACGGGATACTACGAGCAGTACTTC.

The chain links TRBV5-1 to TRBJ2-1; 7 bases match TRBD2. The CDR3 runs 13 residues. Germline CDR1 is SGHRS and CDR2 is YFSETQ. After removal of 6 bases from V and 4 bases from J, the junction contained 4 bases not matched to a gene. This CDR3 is CASKRREYNEQFF. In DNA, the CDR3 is TGCGCCAGCAAGAGGCGGGAGTACAATGAGCAGTTCTTC.

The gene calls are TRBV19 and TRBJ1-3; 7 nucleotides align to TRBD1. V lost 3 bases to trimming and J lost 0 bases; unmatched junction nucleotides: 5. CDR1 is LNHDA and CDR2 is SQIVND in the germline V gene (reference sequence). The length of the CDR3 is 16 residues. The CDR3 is CASSIQQGTSGNTIYF. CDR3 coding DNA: TGTGCCAGTAGTATTCAACAGGGGACCTCTGGAAACACCATATATTTT.

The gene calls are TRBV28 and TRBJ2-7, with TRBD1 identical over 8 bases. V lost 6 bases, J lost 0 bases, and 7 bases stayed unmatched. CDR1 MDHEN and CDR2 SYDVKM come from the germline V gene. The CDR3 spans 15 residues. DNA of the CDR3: TGTGCCAGCAGCCCCACAGGGGGAACCTCCTACGAGCAGTACTTC. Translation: CASSPTGGTSYEQYF.

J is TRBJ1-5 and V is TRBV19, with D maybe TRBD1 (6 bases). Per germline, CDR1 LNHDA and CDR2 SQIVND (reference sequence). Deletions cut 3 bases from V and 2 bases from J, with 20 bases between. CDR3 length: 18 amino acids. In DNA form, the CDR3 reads TGTGCCAGTAGTATCATCGGACAGCGACTCAGAGGCAATCAGCCCCAGCATTTT. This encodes CASSIIGQRLRGNQPQHF. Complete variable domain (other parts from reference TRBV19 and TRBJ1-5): DGGITQSPKYLFRKEGQNVTLSCEQNLNHDAMYWYRQDPGQGLRLIYYSQIVNDFQKGDIAEGYSVSREKKESFPLTVTSAQKNPTAFYLCASSIIGQRLRGNQPQHFGDGTRLSIL.

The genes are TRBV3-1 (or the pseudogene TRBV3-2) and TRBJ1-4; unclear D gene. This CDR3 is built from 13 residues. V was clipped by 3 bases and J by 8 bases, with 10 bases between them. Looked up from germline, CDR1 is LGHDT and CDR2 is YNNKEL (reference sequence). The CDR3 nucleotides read TGTGCCAGCAGCCAGCGGGTACGGGAAAAACTGTTTTTT. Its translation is CASSQRVREKLFF.

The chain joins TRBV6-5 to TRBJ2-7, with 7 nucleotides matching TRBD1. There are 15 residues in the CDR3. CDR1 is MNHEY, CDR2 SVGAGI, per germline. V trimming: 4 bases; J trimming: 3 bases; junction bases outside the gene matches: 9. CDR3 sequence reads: CASSFLTGKNYEQYF. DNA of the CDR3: TGTGCCAGCAGTTTTCTGACAGGGAAGAACTACGAGCAGTACTTC.

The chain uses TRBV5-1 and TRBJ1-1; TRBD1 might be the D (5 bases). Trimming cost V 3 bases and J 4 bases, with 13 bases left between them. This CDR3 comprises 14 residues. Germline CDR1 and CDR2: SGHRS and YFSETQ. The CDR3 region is CASSWGVGSTEAFF. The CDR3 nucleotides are TGCGCCAGCAGCTGGGGGGTGGGAAGCACTGAAGCTTTCTTT.

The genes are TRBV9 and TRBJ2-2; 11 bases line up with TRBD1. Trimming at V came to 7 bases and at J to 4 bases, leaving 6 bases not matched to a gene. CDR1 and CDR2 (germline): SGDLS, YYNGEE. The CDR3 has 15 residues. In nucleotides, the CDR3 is TGTGCCAGCGCCGGGACAGGGGGGGCCACCGGGGAGCTGTTTTTT. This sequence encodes CASAGTGGATGELFF.

The CDR3 reads CASSRGTGSLREQYF. CDR3 bases: TGTGCCAGCAGTAGAGGGACAGGATCCCTACGGGAGCAGTACTTC. The chain links TRBV6-6 to TRBJ2-7; 8 positions agree with TRBD1. J lost 7 bases, V lost 5 bases, and 13 bases had no gene match. The V gene's germline CDR1 is MNHNY and CDR2 SVGAGI (reference sequence). CDR3 length equals 15 residues.

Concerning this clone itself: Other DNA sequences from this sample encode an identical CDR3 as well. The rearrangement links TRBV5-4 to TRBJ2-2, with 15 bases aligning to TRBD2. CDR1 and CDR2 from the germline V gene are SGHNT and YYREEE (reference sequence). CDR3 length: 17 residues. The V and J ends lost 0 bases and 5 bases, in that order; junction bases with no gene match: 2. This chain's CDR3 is CASSLAGLAGGTGELFF. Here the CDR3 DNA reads TGTGCCAGCAGCTTGGCTGGACTAGCGGGGGGGACCGGGGAGCTGTTTTTT.

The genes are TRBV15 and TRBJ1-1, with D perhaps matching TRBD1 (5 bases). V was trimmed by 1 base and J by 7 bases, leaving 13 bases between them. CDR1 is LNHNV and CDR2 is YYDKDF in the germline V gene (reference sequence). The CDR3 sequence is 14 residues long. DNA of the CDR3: TGTGCCACCAGCAGAGGACAGCCTCTCGTTGAAGCTTTCTTT. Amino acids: CATSRGQPLVEAFF.

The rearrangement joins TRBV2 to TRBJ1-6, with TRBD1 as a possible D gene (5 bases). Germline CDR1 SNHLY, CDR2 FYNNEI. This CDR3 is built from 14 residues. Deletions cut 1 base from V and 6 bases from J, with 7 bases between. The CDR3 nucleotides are TGTGCCAGCAGTGAAGGGACACCTAATTCACCCCTCCACTTT. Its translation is CASSEGTPNSPLHF.

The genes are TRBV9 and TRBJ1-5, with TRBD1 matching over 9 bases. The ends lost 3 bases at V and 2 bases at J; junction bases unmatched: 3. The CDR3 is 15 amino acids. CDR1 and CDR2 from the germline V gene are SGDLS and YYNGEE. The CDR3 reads CASSGTGEGNQPQHF. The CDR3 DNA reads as TGTGCCAGCAGCGGGACAGGGGAGGGCAATCAGCCCCAGCATTTT. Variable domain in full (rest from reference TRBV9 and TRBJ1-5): DSGVTQTPKHLITATGQRVTLRCSPRSGDLSVYWYQQSLDQGLQFLIQYYNGEERAKGNILERFSAQQFPDLHSELNLSSLELGDSALYFCASSGTGEGNQPQHFGDGTRLSIL.

CDR3 in amino acids: CASSLAGTGDYGYTF. In DNA form, the CDR3 reads TGCGCCAGCAGCTTGGCCGGGACAGGGGACTATGGCTACACCTTC. The chain links TRBV5-1 to TRBJ1-2, with 10 bases identical to TRBD1. Germline V gives CDR1 SGHRS, CDR2 YFSETQ. This CDR3 spans 15 amino acids. J was trimmed by 3 bases and V by 0 bases; bases with no gene match: 2.

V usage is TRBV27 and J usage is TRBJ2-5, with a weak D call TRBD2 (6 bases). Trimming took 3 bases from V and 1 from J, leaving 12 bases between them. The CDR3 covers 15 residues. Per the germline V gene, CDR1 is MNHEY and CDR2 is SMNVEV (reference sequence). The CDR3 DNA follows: TGTGCCAGCAGTTTCCACGGGACTGGCCAAGAGACCCAGTACTTC. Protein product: CASSFHGTGQETQYF.

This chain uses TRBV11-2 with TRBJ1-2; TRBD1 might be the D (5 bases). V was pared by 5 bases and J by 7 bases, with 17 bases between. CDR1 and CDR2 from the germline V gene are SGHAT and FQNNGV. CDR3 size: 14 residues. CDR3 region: CASSLLRGGGGYTF. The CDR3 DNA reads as TGTGCCAGCAGCCTCCTCCGCGGGGGTGGTGGCTACACCTTC.

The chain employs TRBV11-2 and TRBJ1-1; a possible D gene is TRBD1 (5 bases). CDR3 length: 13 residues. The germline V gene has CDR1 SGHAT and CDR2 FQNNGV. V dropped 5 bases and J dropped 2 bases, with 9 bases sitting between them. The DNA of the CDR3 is TGTGCCAGCAGCGCACAGGTCAACACTGAAGCTTTCTTT. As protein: CASSAQVNTEAFF.

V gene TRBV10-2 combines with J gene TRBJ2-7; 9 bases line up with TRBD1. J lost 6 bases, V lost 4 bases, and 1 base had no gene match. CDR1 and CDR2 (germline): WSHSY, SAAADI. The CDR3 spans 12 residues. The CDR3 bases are TGCGCCAGCAGTGGACAGGGGGGCGAGCAGTACTTC. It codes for CASSGQGGEQYF.

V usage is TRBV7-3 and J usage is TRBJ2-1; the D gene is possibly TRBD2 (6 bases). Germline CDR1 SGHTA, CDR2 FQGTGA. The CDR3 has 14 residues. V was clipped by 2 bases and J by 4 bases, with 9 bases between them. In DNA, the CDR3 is TGTGCCAGCAGCTTAGGAGGGGTGTACAATGAGCAGTTCTTC. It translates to CASSLGGVYNEQFF.

The DNA of the CDR3 is TGTGCCAGCAGTTACACTCTCGACAGCTCCTACGAGCAGTACTTC. This translates into CASSYTLDSSYEQYF. This chain joins TRBV28 and TRBJ2-7, with D maybe TRBD1 (5 bases). Trimming left V 4 bases short and J 0 bases short, with 13 bases between. The V gene's germline CDR1 is MDHEN and CDR2 SYDVKM. The CDR3 is 15 residues long.

The CDR3 DNA reads TGTGCCAGCACGGACTTCCCCTACAATGAGCAGTTCTTC. Translating gives CASTDFPYNEQFF. The J gene is TRBJ2-1, the V gene TRBV28; D might be TRBD2 (5 bases). Germline assignment: CDR1 MDHEN and CDR2 SYDVKM. The length of the CDR3 is 13 residues. V lost 7 bases to trimming and J lost 2 bases, with 9 bases between them.